The 23 T cell receptor beta chains listed next were all sequenced from one sample in a study of human T cells and chemical hapten exposure. The time point is: patch test 3, about 24 weeks after DPC sensitization. Treatment noted: therapeutic diphenylcyclopropenone sensitization with weekly scalp DPC. Via MiXCR, TCRdb re-called the RACE reads, giving one row per CDR3 protein. The sample records 50,000 or so distinct CDR3 sequences, roughly 10% being singletons. The material sequenced was whole blood, taken in connection with sensitization to the hapten diphenylcyclopropenone (DPC). These receptors were taken from a woman aged 35 to 49 with alopecia areata. Some clones in this sample may be carry-over from other donors' samples.

This clonotype was seen more than once but under ten times. The gene calls are TRBV2 and TRBJ1-1, with 11 bases fitting TRBD1. Germline values: CDR1 SNHLY, CDR2 FYNNEI. The CDR3 has 13 amino acids. J gave up 7 bases and V 7 bases, and 5 bases lay outside the gene matches. DNA for the CDR3: TGTGCCAGCACTGGACAGGGGGCGCGTGAAGCTTTCTTT. Translating it yields CASTGQGAREAFF. Together with reference TRBV2 and TRBJ1-1, the CDR3 gives the full variable domain: EPEVTQTPSHQVTQMGQEVILRCVPISNHLYFYWYRQILGQKVEFLVSFYNNEISEKSEIFDDQFSVERPDGSNFTLKIRSTKLEDSAMYFCASTGQGAREAFFGQGTRLTVV.

This clonotype was counted between two and nine times. The chain employs TRBV20-1 and TRBJ1-4, with D possibly being TRBD1 (6 bases). The ends were cut back, 1 base at V and 11 bases at J, with 26 bases in the middle. The CDR3 spans 17 residues. CDR1 is DFQATT, CDR2 SNEGSKA, per germline (reference sequence). The DNA of the CDR3 is TGCAGTGCTAGAGCGGACAGCGAGGCCCTCCCAAGCGAGAAACTGTTTTTT. As protein: CSARADSEALPSEKLFF.

The rearrangement uses TRBV3-1 and TRBJ1-4; TRBD1 agrees at 8 bases. V trimming: 1 base; J trimming: 11 bases; junction bases outside the gene matches: 3. The germline V gene encodes CDR1 LGHDT and CDR2 YNNKEL (reference sequence). This CDR3 region has 13 residues. In nucleotides, the CDR3 is TGTGCCAGCAGCCAAGGACAGGGGAGGAAACTGTTTTTT. Translated: CASSQGQGRKLFF.

At least ten counts were recorded for this clonotype. The chain uses TRBV2 and TRBJ1-1, with D maybe TRBD1 (5 bases). CDR3 length equals 16 residues. V lost 6 bases, J lost 1 base, and 18 bases lay in between. Looked up from germline, CDR1 is SNHLY and CDR2 is FYNNEI. The CDR3 sequence: CASRLSGGVGNTEAFF. In nucleotides, the CDR3 is TGTGCCAGCAGGTTATCAGGAGGGGTCGGGAACACTGAAGCTTTCTTT.

The sample holds a few counts of this clonotype. This chain links TRBV6-1 with TRBJ1-1; D perhaps matches TRBD1 (5 bases). V was clipped by 0 bases and J by 0 bases, with 17 bases between them. CDR3 length: 18 amino acids. Germline V gives CDR1 MNHNS, CDR2 SASEGT. The CDR3 coding sequence is TGTGCCAGCAGTGAAGCAACGGGGGGACTGAACATGAACACTGAAGCTTTCTTT. This sequence encodes CASSEATGGLNMNTEAFF.

The chain uses TRBV5-1 and TRBJ1-4; D may be TRBD1 (6 bases). CDR3 length: 13 residues. V lost 4 bases to trimming and J lost 10 bases, with 14 bases between them. The germline CDR1 and CDR2 sequences are SGHRS and YFSETQ. CDR3 DNA: TGCGCCAGCAGCCCCTCCGGGGGGCCAAAACTGTTTTTT. It is translated as CASSPSGGPKLFF.

The chain links TRBV2 to TRBJ2-1; 7 bases are shared with TRBD2. The V and J ends lost 7 bases and 8 bases, in that order; junction bases with no gene match: 11. This CDR3 region has 14 residues. The germline gives CDR1 SNHLY, CDR2 FYNNEI. CDR3 protein: CASTYVGGLDEQFF. For the CDR3, the DNA is TGTGCCAGCACCTACGTCGGGGGGTTGGATGAGCAGTTCTTC.

This chain links TRBV5-1 with TRBJ2-6; 7 bases are shared with TRBD1. The V and J ends lost 5 bases and 1 base, in that order; junction bases with no gene match: 6. Germline V lookup: CDR1 SGHRS, CDR2 YFSETQ. The CDR3 sequence is 16 residues long. Here the CDR3 DNA reads TGCGCCAGCAGGCCGGACAGGCGATCTGGGGCCAACGTCCTGACTTTC. Translation gives CASRPDRRSGANVLTF.

V usage is TRBV11-3 and J usage is TRBJ1-1, with no clear D. CDR1 is SGHNT and CDR2 is YENEEA in the germline V gene. With 3 bases removed from V and 2 bases from J, the gap between germline ends came to 7 bases. CDR3 size: 13 residues. CDR3 protein: CASSFFPNTEAFF. The DNA of the CDR3 is TGTGCCAGCAGCTTTTTTCCAAACACTGAAGCTTTCTTT. The variable domain in full, completed from reference TRBV11-3 and TRBJ1-1, reads EAGVVQSPRYKIIEKKQPVAFWCNPISGHNTLYWYLQNLGQGPELLIRYENEEAVDDSQLPKDRFSAERLKGVDSTLKIQPAELGDSAVYLCASSFFPNTEAFFGQGTRLTVV.

This clonotype occurred many times. This chain uses TRBV25-1 with TRBJ2-3; perhaps D is TRBD1 or TRBD2 (6 bases each). The CDR3 extends over 14 amino acids. Germline loops: CDR1 MGHDK, CDR2 SYGVNS. Trimming stripped 6 bases from V and 1 base from J, with 11 bases between. The CDR3 is CASSPGAGTDTQYF. CDR3 sequence (DNA): TGTGCCAGCAGCCCGGGGGCCGGCACAGATACGCAGTATTTT.

This clonotype came up many times. The CDR3 nucleotides are TGTGCCAGCAACGTCCGGTGGGACAGGGCCCAAGAGACCCAGTACTTC. This codes for CASNVRWDRAQETQYF. This chain joins TRBV28 and TRBJ2-5, with TRBD1 matching 9 bases. This CDR3 spans 16 amino acids. Germline CDR1 is MDHEN and CDR2 is SYDVKM. V shed 7 bases, J shed 1 base, and the junction held 10 bases outside the gene matches.

This clonotype was seen a single time. J is TRBJ2-6 and V is TRBV28, with D possibly called TRBD1 or TRBD2 (5 bases each). Germline-derived CDR1 and CDR2 are MDHEN and SYDVKM. The CDR3 totals 16 residues. The germline V and J ends were trimmed by 6 bases and 0 bases, with 12 bases remaining between them. CDR3 sequence: CASRIRGFSGANVLTF. CDR3 nucleotides: TGTGCCAGCAGGATTCGGGGCTTCTCTGGGGCCAACGTCCTGACTTTC.

This clonotype has ten or more counts. The gene calls are TRBV29-1 and TRBJ2-3, with D unresolved. The V end lost 4 bases, the J end lost 1 base, and 12 bases lay between the germline ends. Germline V CDR1 and CDR2: SQVTM, ANQGSEA. The CDR3 runs 14 residues. The CDR3 reads CSVGSSDGTDTQYF. CDR3 nucleotides: TGCAGCGTTGGGTCATCTGACGGCACAGATACGCAGTATTTT.

Many counts were recorded for this clonotype. This chain joins TRBV20-1 and TRBJ2-5; 8 nucleotides match TRBD2. Germline assignment: CDR1 DFQATT and CDR2 SNEGSKA (reference sequence). V shed 0 bases and J 5 bases; nucleotides not matched to a gene: 8. The CDR3 covers 15 residues. CDR3 sequence: CSARDSGLAGETQYF. For the CDR3, the DNA is TGCAGTGCTAGAGATTCGGGCCTAGCGGGTGAGACCCAGTACTTC.

This clonotype was counted only a few times. The V and J genes are TRBV29-1 and TRBJ2-5; D not certain. V was clipped by 4 bases and J by 1 base, with 16 bases between them. Germline-derived CDR1 and CDR2 are SQVTM and ANQGSEA. This CDR3 contains 15 residues. CDR3 sequence reads: CSVVPVALSQETQYF. The CDR3 nucleotides are TGCAGCGTTGTTCCAGTTGCGTTATCCCAAGAGACCCAGTACTTC.

In this sample, this clonotype turned up many times. The J gene is TRBJ1-1, the V gene TRBV5-1; the D gene is possibly TRBD1 (5 bases). Germline loops: CDR1 SGHRS, CDR2 YFSETQ. The ends were cut back, 2 bases at V and 3 bases at J, with 14 bases in the middle. The CDR3 loop spans 15 amino acids. As DNA, the CDR3 is TGCGCCAGCAGCTTTTCCGCCGGGACCCACACTGAAGCTTTCTTT. Protein sequence: CASSFSAGTHTEAFF.

The chain couples TRBV2 to TRBJ1-5; no reliable D call. The length of the CDR3 is 13 residues. Germline V gene lookup returns CDR1 SNHLY and CDR2 FYNNEI. V dropped 7 bases and J dropped 2 bases, with 9 bases sitting between them. The DNA for the CDR3 is TGTGCCAGCACCGTGGGCGGCAATCAGCCCCAGCATTTT. Its protein is CASTVGGNQPQHF.

This clonotype showed up many times. The rearrangement uses TRBV12-3 or TRBV12-4 and TRBJ1-2; D uncertain. The V end was cut by 2 bases, the J end by 8 bases, with 15 bases between. CDR3 length equals 14 residues. As DNA, the CDR3 is TGTGCCAGCAGTTTAAGTCCCGATAGGTTAGGCTACACCTTC. Translation gives CASSLSPDRLGYTF.

At least ten counts were recorded for this clonotype. V gene TRBV7-9 combines with J gene TRBJ1-1; D is unresolved. The CDR3 totals 14 residues. Germline CDR1 SEHNR, CDR2 FQNEAQ (reference sequence). V was clipped by 5 bases and J by 1 base, with 11 bases between them. The DNA for the CDR3 is TGTGCCAGCAGCAGAGCCTCTCCGAACACTGAAGCTTTCTTT. Residues: CASSRASPNTEAFF.

The chain combines TRBV10-3 with TRBJ2-1; 8 bases align to TRBD2. The CDR3 is 14 residues long. J lost 5 bases, V lost 6 bases, and 6 bases had no gene match. Germline V lookup: CDR1 ENHRY, CDR2 SYGVKD. CDR3 in DNA: TGTGCCATCAGGTCCAGCGGGGGAAACAATGAGCAGTTCTTC. It codes for CAIRSSGGNNEQFF.

V usage is TRBV11-1 and J usage is TRBJ2-1; D not certain. Trimming took 5 bases from V and 9 from J, leaving 14 bases between them. The CDR3 length is 13 residues. Germline CDR1 and CDR2: SGHAT and FQDESV (reference sequence). Written as DNA, the CDR3 is TGTGCCAGCAGCCCCTACGACCGGAGTGAGCAGTTCTTC. Its translation: CASSPYDRSEQFF.

Only a few counts were recorded for this clonotype. V is TRBV6-2 or TRBV6-3 and J is TRBJ1-4; TRBD1 agrees at 9 bases. The CDR3 is 16 residues long. CDR1 MNHEY and CDR2 SVGEGT come from the germline V gene. With V trimmed by 0 bases and J by 7 bases, 6 bases remained unmatched. For the CDR3, the DNA is TGTGCCAGCAGTTACTCGATTGGACAGGGGATTGAAAAACTGTTTTTT. Its translation is CASSYSIGQGIEKLFF.

Only a few counts were recorded for this clonotype. The V and J genes are TRBV4-2 and TRBJ2-7; D unclear. V gave up 0 bases and J gave up 1 base, with 10 bases separating them. CDR3 length: 15 amino acids. Per the germline V gene, CDR1 is LGHNA and CDR2 is YNFKEQ. The CDR3 nucleotides are TGTGCCAGCAGCCAAGATAACGGCAGGTCCTACGAGCAGTACTTC. Its translation is CASSQDNGRSYEQYF.